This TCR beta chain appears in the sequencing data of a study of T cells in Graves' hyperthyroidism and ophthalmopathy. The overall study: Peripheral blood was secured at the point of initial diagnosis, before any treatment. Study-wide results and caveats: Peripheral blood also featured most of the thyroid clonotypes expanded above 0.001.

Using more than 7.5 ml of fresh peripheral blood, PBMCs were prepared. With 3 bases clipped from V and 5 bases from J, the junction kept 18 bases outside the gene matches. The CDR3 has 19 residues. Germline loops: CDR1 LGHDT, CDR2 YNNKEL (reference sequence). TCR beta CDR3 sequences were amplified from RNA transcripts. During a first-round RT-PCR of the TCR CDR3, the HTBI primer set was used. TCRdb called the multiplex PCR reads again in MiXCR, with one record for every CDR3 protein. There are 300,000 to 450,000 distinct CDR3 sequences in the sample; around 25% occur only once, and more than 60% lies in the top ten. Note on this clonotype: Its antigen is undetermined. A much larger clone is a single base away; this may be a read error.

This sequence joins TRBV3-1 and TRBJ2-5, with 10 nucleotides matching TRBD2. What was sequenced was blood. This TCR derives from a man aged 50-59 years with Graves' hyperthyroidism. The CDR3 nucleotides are TGTGCCAGCAGCCAGACGGAGCTAGCGGGAGCGGCCCCCGGGGAGACCCAGTACTTC. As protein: CASSQTELAGAAPGETQYF.